This TCR beta chain was sequenced during a study of CD8+ T cells in alopecia areata. The CDR3 is made up of 14 amino acids. CDR1 SGHNT and CDR2 YYREEE come from the germline V gene (reference sequence). J was trimmed by 4 bases and V by 0 bases; bases with no gene match: 3. Treatment reported: oral pan-JAK inhibitor, 5-10 mg twice daily. Sorted populations comprised CD4+ and CD8+ T cells obtained from PBMCs. cDNA prepared by RNA extraction and subsequent reverse transcription served as the template for sequencing. Here immunoSEQ multiplex PCR was the method, and the copy in TCRdb shows in-frame clones only, minus some. The sample includes some 180,000 clones, roughly 50% of them seen just once. Study observations and caveats: Scalp clonality decreased significantly with tofacitinib, and so did expanded CD8+ clones among the top 100.

A remark on this clone: As yet, its antigen is unknown.

Specimen: CD8+ T cells sorted from blood, collected at week 24, from a patient treated with tofacitinib. The receptor was derived from a human donor with alopecia areata. The chain links TRBV5-4 to TRBJ1-2, with 7 bases aligning to TRBD1. DNA of the CDR3: TGTGCCAGCAGCTTGGAGGGGACAGCCTATGGCTACACCTTC. The encoded protein is CASSLEGTAYGYTF. Full variable domain (outside the CDR3, taken from reference TRBV5-4 and TRBJ1-2): ETGVTQSPTHLIKTRGQQVTLRCSSQSGHNTVSWYQQALGQGPQFIFQYYREEENGRGNFPPRFSGLQFPNYSSELNVNALELDDSALYLCASSLEGTAYGYTFGSGTRLTVV.